Each of the 19 T cell receptor beta chains below was sequenced from the same sample in a study of CD8+ T cells in alopecia areata. Isolated RNA was reverse transcribed into cDNA used as the sequencing template. Method: immunoSEQ multiplex PCR; TCRdb's copy keeps in-frame clones and lacks some. Found here are about 220,000 clones, less than 75% of them singletons; the top ten hold around 1.5%. Treatment reported: oral pan-JAK inhibitor, 5-10 mg twice daily. The sample here was CD4+ T cells sorted from blood, taken at week 4, from a patient treated with tofacitinib. These receptors came from a human donor with alopecia areata.

V is TRBV5-1 and J is TRBJ2-7; possibly TRBD1 for D (5 bases). The CDR3 is made up of 16 amino acids. The V end lost 4 bases, the J end lost 1 base, and 18 bases lay between the germline ends. The germline gives CDR1 SGHRS, CDR2 YFSETQ. The CDR3 coding sequence is TGCGCCAGCAGCCCAACAGGACATGGCCAGTCCTACGAGCAGTACTTC. Translated: CASSPTGHGQSYEQYF.

This clone was seen only once. The chain joins TRBV7-2 to TRBJ1-2; D remains ambiguous. From germline, CDR1 is SGHTA and CDR2 FQGNSA. With 5 bases removed from V and 4 bases from J, the gap between germline ends came to 11 bases. The CDR3 is 13 amino acids. The CDR3, as DNA: TGTGCCAGCAGCCCCCGAACCGCCTATGGCTACACCTTC. Residues: CASSPRTAYGYTF.

This clone was seen more than once but under ten times. This chain uses TRBV29-1 with TRBJ1-4; D remains unclear. CDR1 SQVTM and CDR2 ANQGSEA come from the germline V gene. The CDR3 spans 14 residues. The V and J ends lost 7 bases and 2 bases respectively, with 14 bases between them. CDR3 nucleotide sequence: TGCAGCGCGTCCCGAGGAAGTACTAATGAAAAACTGTTTTTT. Translation: CSASRGSTNEKLFF.

The chain carries TRBV5-1 and TRBJ2-7; tentative D call: TRBD1 (5 bases). There are 14 residues in the CDR3. Trimming removed 0 bases from V and 6 bases from J, with 13 bases in between. CDR1 SGHRS and CDR2 YFSETQ come from the germline V gene. CDR3 nucleotide sequence: TGCGCCAGCAGCTTGGCGATCAGGGTCGGCGAGCAGTACTTC. Its protein product is CASSLAIRVGEQYF.

This clone was seen more than once but under ten times. Other DNA sequences in this specimen translate into the identical CDR3. The V gene is TRBV5-1, the J gene TRBJ2-3; tentative D call: TRBD1 (6 bases). The CDR3 sequence is 13 residues long. Germline lookup yields CDR1 SGHRS and CDR2 YFSETQ. Trimming removed 4 bases from V and 2 bases from J, with 8 bases in between. CDR3 nucleotides: TGCGCCAGCAGCCAGGGGTCCACAGATACGCAGTATTTT. This gives the protein CASSQGSTDTQYF.

The chain employs TRBV5-6 and TRBJ2-2, with D unclear. Trimming took 4 bases from V and 0 from J, leaving 13 bases between them. The V gene's germline CDR1 is SGHDT and CDR2 YYEEEE. The CDR3 sequence is 16 residues long. The CDR3 protein is CASSPESGSNTGELFF. In nucleotides, the CDR3 is TGTGCCAGCAGCCCGGAGTCGGGCTCGAACACCGGGGAGCTGTTTTTT.

V usage is TRBV7-9 and J usage is TRBJ1-2; no reliable D call. The germline V and J ends were trimmed by 3 bases and 0 bases, with 5 bases remaining between them. The CDR3 covers 13 residues. Germline V gene data show CDR1 as SEHNR and CDR2 as FQNEAQ (reference sequence). CDR3 residues: CASSLEANYGYTF. CDR3 sequence (DNA): TGTGCCAGCAGCTTGGAAGCTAACTATGGCTACACCTTC.

V usage is TRBV18 and J usage is TRBJ1-2, with 7 bases aligning to TRBD1. CDR1 KGHSH and CDR2 LQKENI come from the germline V gene. The CDR3 has 13 amino acids. J lost 5 bases, V lost 3 bases, and 3 bases had no gene match. CDR3 in DNA: TGTGCCAGCTCACCCTGGGACAGTTATGGCTACACCTTC. It specifies CASSPWDSYGYTF.

The V and J genes are TRBV6-5 and TRBJ2-5; 15 bases fit TRBD2. V shed 7 bases, J shed 2 bases, and the junction held 2 bases outside the gene matches. The CDR3 loop spans 15 amino acids. Germline V gene data show CDR1 as MNHEY and CDR2 as SVGAGI. The CDR3 reads CASTGLAGGQETQYF. The CDR3 DNA sequence: TGTGCCAGCACCGGACTAGCGGGGGGGCAAGAGACCCAGTACTTC.

The rearrangement joins TRBV10-3 to TRBJ2-7; possibly TRBD2 for D (5 bases). Per the germline V gene, CDR1 is ENHRY and CDR2 is SYGVKD. The length of the CDR3 is 14 residues. V lost 3 bases and J 4 bases, leaving 13 bases between the germline ends. CDR3 sequence (DNA): TGTGCCATCAGTGAAAACTCGGGGTCTTACGAGCAGTACTTC. This gives the protein CAISENSGSYEQYF.

J is TRBJ2-1 and V is TRBV6-5; 8 positions agree with TRBD1. The junction had 6 bases not matched to a gene; V was cut back by 4 bases and J by 7 bases. This CDR3 comprises 14 residues. Per germline, CDR1 MNHEY and CDR2 SVGAGI. As DNA, the CDR3 is TGTGCCAGCAGTTTATCCCAGGGGGCTAATGAGCAGTTCTTC. Translated: CASSLSQGANEQFF.

CDR3 protein: CSANEGFGNTIYF. The CDR3 DNA reads as TGCAGCGCCAACGAGGGGTTTGGAAACACCATATATTTT. This chain uses TRBV29-1 with TRBJ1-3; possible D gene TRBD1, 5 bases. Germline V lookup: CDR1 SQVTM, CDR2 ANQGSEA. Trimming left V 7 bases short and J 3 bases short, with 13 bases between. CDR3 length: 13 residues.

The chain joins TRBV4-2 to TRBJ2-6; 11 bases match TRBD1. The CDR3 spans 21 residues. The V and J ends lost 4 bases and 0 bases, in that order; junction bases with no gene match: 14. From germline, CDR1 is LGHNA and CDR2 YNFKEQ. CDR3 sequence reads: CASSPGGLGQGASSGANVLTF. In nucleotides, the CDR3 is TGTGCCAGCAGCCCTGGGGGGCTCGGACAGGGGGCTTCCTCTGGGGCCAACGTCCTGACTTTC.

The J gene is TRBJ2-5, the V gene TRBV7-2, with 13 bases fitting TRBD2. The CDR3 contains 18 residues. Germline assignment: CDR1 SGHTA and CDR2 FQGNSA. With 1 base clipped from V and 8 bases from J, the junction kept 13 bases outside the gene matches. The CDR3 sequence: CASSLEVRLAGGRFTQYF. The CDR3 DNA reads as TGTGCCAGCAGCTTAGAGGTTCGACTAGCGGGGGGTCGGTTCACCCAGTACTTC.

The V gene is TRBV15, the J gene TRBJ2-1; D is ambiguous. CDR1 and CDR2 from the germline V gene are LNHNV and YYDKDF (reference sequence). CDR3 length: 11 residues. Trimming cost V 5 bases and J 8 bases, with 7 bases left between them. The CDR3 protein is CATSARDEQFF. CDR3 DNA sequence: TGTGCCACCAGCGCCCGCGATGAGCAGTTCTTC.

This CDR3 is CAWSPVTGNSPLHF. The CDR3 DNA sequence: TGTGCCTGGAGTCCTGTGACTGGGAATTCACCCCTCCACTTT. V gene TRBV30 combines with J gene TRBJ1-6; D is undetermined. Germline CDR1 reads GTSNPN; CDR2 reads SVGIG (reference sequence). The CDR3 loop spans 14 amino acids. The V and J ends lost 2 bases and 7 bases respectively, with 12 bases between them.

This clone was seen only a few times. The CDR3 DNA reads TGTGCCAGCAGTTTACTTCATGAGCAGTTCTTC. Translated: CASSLLHEQFF. The gene calls are TRBV28 and TRBJ2-1; D not resolved. CDR1 and CDR2 (germline): MDHEN, SYDVKM. The CDR3 loop spans 11 amino acids. Trimming stripped 2 bases from V and 8 bases from J, with 4 bases between.

The chain is built from TRBV30 and TRBJ1-6; the D gene is possibly TRBD1 (5 bases). The V gene lost 3 bases and the J gene lost 10 bases, with 16 bases spanning the gap. CDR1 and CDR2 (germline): GTSNPN, SVGIG (reference sequence). The CDR3 contains 14 residues. CDR3 nucleotide sequence: TGTGCCTGGAGGACTAGGGGCATGGAGTCACCCCTCCACTTT. Its translation is CAWRTRGMESPLHF. Full variable domain (remainder filled in from reference TRBV30 and TRBJ1-6): SQTIHQWPATLVQPVGSPLSLECTVEGTSNPNLYWYRQAAGRGLQLLFYSVGIGQISSEVPQNLSASRPQDRQFILSSKKLLLSDSGFYLCAWRTRGMESPLHFGNGTRLTVT.

The chain has TRBV14 and TRBJ1-3; D call uncertain. The V gene's germline CDR1 is SGHDN and CDR2 FVKESK. CDR3 size: 14 residues. Trimming removed 2 bases from V and 0 bases from J, with 5 bases in between. The CDR3 DNA reads as TGTGCCAGCAGCCAACAGATCTCTGGAAACACCATATATTTT. This gives the protein CASSQQISGNTIYF.